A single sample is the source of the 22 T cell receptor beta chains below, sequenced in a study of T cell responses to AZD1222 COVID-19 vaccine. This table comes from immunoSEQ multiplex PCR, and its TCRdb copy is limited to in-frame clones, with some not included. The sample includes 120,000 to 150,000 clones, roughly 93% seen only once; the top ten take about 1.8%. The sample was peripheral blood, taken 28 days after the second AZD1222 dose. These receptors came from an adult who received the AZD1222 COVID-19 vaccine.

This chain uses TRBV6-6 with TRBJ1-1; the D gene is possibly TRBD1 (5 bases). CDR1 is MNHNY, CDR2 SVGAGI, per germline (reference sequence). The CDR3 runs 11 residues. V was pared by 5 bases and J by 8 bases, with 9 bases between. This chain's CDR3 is CASSHGGEAFF. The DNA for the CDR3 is TGTGCCAGCAGTCATGGGGGAGAAGCTTTCTTT.

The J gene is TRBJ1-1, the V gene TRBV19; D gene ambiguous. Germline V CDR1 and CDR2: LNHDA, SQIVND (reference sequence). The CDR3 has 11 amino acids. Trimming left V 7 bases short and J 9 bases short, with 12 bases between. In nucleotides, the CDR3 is TGTGCCAGTAAGGCGACGGGGAAAGCTTTCTTT. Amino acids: CASKATGKAFF.

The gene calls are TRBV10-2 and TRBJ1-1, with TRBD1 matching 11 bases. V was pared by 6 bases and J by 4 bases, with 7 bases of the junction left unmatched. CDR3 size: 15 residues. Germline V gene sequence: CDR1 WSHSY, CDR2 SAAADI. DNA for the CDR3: TGCGCCAGCAGAGAGGACAGGGGGCCTTTCACTGAAGCTTTCTTT. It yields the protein CASREDRGPFTEAFF.

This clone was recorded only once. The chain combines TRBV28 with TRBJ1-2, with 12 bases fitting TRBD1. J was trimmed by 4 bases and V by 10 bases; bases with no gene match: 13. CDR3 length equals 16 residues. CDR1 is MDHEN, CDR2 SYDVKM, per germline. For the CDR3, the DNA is TGTGCCATCAAAGGGATGGGACAGGGGGCTTCCTATGGCTACACCTTC. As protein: CAIKGMGQGASYGYTF.

In DNA, the CDR3 is TGTGCCAGCTCACCAGGCAAGGGGGGGCCAGCTAATGAAAAACTGTTTTTT. This codes for CASSPGKGGPANEKLFF. This chain links TRBV18 with TRBJ1-4; the D gene is possibly TRBD1 (6 bases). The CDR3 has 17 amino acids. Trimming took off 2 bases at V and 3 bases at J, with 16 bases between the two ends. CDR1 is KGHSH and CDR2 is LQKENI in the germline V gene. Filled out from reference TRBV18 and TRBJ1-4, the complete variable domain reads NAGVMQNPRHLVRRRGQEARLRCSPMKGHSHVYWYRQLPEEGLKFMVYLQKENIIDESGMPKERFSAEFPKEGPSILRIQQVVRGDSAAYFCASSPGKGGPANEKLFFGSGTQLSVL.

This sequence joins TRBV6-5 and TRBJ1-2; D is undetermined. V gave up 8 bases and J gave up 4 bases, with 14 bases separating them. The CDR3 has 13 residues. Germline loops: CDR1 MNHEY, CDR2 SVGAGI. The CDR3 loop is CASRGGISYGYTF. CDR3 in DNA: TGTGCCAGCCGCGGAGGGATTAGCTATGGCTACACCTTC.

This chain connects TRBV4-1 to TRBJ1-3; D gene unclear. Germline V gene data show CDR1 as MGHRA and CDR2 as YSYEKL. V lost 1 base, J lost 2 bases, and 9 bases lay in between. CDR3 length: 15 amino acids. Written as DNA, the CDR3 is TGCGCCAGCAGCCAAGGGGCCGGGGCTGGAAACACCATATATTTT. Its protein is CASSQGAGAGNTIYF.

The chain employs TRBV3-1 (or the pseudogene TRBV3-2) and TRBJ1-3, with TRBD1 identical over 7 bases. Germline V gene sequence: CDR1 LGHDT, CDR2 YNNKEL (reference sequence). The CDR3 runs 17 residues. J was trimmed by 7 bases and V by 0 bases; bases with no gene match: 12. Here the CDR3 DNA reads TGTGCCAGCAGCCAAGATCTTGGACAGGCCTTCTGGAACACCATATATTTT. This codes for CASSQDLGQAFWNTIYF.

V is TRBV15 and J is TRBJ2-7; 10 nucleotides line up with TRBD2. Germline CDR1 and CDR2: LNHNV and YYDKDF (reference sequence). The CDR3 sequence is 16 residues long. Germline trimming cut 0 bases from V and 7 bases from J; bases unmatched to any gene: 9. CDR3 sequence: CATSRDNTLAGVEQYF. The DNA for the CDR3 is TGTGCCACCAGCAGAGATAACACTCTAGCGGGAGTAGAGCAGTACTTC.

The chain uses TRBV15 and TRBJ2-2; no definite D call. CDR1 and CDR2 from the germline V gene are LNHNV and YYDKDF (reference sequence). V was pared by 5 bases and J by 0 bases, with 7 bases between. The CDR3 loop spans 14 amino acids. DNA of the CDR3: TGTGCCACCAGCGGTCCGGCGAACACCGGGGAGCTGTTTTTT. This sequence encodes CATSGPANTGELFF. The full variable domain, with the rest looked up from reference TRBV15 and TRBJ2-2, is DAMVIQNPRYQVTQFGKPVTLSCSQTLNHNVMYWYQQKSSQAPKLLFHYYDKDFNNEADTPDNFQSRRPNTSFCFLDIRSPGLGDTAMYLCATSGPANTGELFFGEGSRLTVL.

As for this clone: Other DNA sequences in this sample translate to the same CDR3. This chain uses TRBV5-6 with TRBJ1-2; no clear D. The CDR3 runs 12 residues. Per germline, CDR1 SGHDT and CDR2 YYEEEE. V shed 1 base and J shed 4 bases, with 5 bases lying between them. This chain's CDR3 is CASSLRSYGYTF. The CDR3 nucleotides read TGTGCCAGCAGCTTGCGATCCTATGGCTACACCTTC.

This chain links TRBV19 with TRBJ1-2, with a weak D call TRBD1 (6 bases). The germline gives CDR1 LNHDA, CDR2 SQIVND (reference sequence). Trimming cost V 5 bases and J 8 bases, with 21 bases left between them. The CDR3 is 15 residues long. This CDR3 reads CASSAPVSGDQGYTF. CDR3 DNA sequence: TGTGCCAGTAGTGCCCCTGTGTCAGGGGATCAAGGCTACACCTTC.

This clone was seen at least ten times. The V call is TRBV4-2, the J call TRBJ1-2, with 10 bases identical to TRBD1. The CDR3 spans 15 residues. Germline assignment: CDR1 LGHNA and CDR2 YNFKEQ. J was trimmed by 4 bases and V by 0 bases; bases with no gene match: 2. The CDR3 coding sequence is TGTGCCAGCAGCCAAGAGACAGGGGGCGGCTATGGCTACACCTTC. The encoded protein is CASSQETGGGYGYTF.

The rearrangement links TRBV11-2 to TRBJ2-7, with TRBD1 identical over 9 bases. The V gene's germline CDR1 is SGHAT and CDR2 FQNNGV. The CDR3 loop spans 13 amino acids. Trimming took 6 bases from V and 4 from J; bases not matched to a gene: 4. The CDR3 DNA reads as TGTGCCAGCAGAATGACAGGGGGTTACGAGCAGTACTTC. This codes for CASRMTGGYEQYF.

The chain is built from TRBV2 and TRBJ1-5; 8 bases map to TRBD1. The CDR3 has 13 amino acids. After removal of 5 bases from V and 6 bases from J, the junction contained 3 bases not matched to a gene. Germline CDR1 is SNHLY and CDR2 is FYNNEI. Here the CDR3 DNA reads TGTGCCAGCAGTCCAGACAGGGGTCAGCCCCAGCATTTT. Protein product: CASSPDRGQPQHF.

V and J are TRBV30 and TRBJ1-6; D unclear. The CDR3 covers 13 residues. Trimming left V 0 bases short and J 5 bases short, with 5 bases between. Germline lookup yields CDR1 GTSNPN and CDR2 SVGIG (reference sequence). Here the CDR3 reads CAWSVADNSPLHF. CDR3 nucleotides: TGTGCCTGGAGTGTGGCAGATAATTCACCCCTCCACTTT.

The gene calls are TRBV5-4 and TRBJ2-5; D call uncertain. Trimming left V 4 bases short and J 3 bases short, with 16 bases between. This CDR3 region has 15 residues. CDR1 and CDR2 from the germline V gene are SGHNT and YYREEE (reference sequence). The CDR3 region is CASSPQLLGEETQYF. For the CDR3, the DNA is TGTGCCAGCAGCCCGCAGCTCCTGGGTGAAGAGACCCAGTACTTC.

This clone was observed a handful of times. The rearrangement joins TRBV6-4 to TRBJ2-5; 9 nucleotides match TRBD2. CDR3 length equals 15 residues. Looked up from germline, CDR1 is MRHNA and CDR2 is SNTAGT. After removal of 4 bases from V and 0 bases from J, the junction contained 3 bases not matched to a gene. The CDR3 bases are TGTGCCAGCAGTGTTTCTAGCGGGGACCAAGAGACCCAGTACTTC. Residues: CASSVSSGDQETQYF.

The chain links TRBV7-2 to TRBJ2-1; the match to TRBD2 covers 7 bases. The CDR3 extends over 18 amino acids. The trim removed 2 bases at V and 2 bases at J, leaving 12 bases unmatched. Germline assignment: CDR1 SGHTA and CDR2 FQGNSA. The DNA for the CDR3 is TGTGCCAGCAGCTTATATCCCCTGGCTAGCGGTACCTACAATGAGCAGTTCTTC. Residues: CASSLYPLASGTYNEQFF.

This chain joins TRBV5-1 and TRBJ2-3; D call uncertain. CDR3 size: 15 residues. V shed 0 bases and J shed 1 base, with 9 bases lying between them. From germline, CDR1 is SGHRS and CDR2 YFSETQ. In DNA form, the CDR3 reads TGCGCCAGCAGCTTGGATGGGCGACGCACAGATACGCAGTATTTT. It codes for CASSLDGRRTDTQYF. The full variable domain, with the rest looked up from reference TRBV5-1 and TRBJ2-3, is KAGVTQTPRYLIKTRGQQVTLSCSPISGHRSVSWYQQTPGQGLQFLFEYFSETQRNKGNFPGRFSGRQFSNSRSEMNVSTLELGDSALYLCASSLDGRRTDTQYFGPGTRLTVL.

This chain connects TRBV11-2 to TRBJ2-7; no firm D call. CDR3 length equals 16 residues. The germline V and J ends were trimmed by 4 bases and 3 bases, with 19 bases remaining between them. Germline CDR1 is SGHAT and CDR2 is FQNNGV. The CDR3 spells CASSWSETSTVYEQYF. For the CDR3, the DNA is TGTGCCAGCAGCTGGTCAGAAACCTCTACCGTCTACGAGCAGTACTTC.

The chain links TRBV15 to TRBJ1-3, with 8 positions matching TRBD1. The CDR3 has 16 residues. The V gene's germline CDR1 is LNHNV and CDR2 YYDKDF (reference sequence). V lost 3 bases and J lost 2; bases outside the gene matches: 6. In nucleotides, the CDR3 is TGTGCCACCAGCAGGACCCAGGGGGCAACTGGAAACACCATATATTTT. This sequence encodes CATSRTQGATGNTIYF.